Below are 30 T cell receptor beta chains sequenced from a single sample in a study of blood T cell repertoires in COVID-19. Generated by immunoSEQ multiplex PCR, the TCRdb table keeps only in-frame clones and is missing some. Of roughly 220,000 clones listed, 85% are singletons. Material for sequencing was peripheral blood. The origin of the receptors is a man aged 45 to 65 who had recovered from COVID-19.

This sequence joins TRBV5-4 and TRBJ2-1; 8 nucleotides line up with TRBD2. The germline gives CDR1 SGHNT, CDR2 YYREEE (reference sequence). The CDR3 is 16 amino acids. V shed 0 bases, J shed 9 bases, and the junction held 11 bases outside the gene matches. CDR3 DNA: TGTGCCAGCAGCTTGGGGCTAGCGGGTACCTCGGGTGAGCAGTTCTTC. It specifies CASSLGLAGTSGEQFF.

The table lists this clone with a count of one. The CDR3 loop reads CASSTQVVDNSPLHF. In DNA form, the CDR3 reads TGTGCCAGTAGTACCCAGGTAGTGGATAATTCACCCCTCCACTTT. The rearrangement uses TRBV19 and TRBJ1-6; D is unresolved. CDR1 is LNHDA and CDR2 is SQIVND in the germline V gene (reference sequence). Trimming removed 4 bases at V and 5 bases at J, with 12 bases between. The CDR3 is 15 amino acids.

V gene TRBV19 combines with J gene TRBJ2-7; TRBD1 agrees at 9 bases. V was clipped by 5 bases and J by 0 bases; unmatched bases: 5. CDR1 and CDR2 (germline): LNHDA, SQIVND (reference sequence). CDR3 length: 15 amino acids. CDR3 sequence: CASSLRTGASYEQYF. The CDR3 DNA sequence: TGTGCCAGTAGTCTCCGGACAGGGGCCTCCTACGAGCAGTACTTC.

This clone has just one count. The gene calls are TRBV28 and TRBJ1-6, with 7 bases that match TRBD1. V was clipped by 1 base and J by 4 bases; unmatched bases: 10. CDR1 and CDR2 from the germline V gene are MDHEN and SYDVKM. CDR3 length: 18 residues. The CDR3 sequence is CASSLYRDSVMYNSPLHF. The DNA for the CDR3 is TGTGCCAGCAGTTTATACAGGGACAGTGTTATGTATAATTCACCCCTCCACTTT.

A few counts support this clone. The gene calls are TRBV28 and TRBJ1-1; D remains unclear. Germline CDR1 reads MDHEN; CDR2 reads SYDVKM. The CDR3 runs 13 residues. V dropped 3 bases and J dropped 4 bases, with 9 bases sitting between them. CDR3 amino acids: CASSFTGRTEAFF. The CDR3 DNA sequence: TGTGCCAGCAGTTTTACGGGTCGCACTGAAGCTTTCTTT.

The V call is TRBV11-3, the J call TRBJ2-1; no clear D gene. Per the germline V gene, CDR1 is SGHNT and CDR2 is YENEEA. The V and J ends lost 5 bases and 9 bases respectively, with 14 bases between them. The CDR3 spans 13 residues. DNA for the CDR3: TGTGCCAGCAGCACGAATAACGTCGGTGAGCAGTTCTTC. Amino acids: CASSTNNVGEQFF.

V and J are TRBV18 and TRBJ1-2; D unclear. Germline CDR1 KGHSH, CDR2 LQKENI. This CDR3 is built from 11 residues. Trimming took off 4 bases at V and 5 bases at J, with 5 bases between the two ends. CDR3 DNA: TGTGCCAGCTCACAGGAGTATGGCTACACCTTC. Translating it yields CASSQEYGYTF.

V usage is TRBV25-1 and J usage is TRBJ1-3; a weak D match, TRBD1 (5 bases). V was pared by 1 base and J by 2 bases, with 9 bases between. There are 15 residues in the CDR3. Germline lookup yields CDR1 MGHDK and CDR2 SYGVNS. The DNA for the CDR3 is TGTGCCAGCAGTGAATGGGGGAGGGCTGGAAACACCATATATTTT. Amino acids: CASSEWGRAGNTIYF.

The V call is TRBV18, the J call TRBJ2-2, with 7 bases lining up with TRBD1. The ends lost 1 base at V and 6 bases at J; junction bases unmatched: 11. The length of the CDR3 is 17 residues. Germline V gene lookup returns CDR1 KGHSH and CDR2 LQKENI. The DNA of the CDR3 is TGTGCCAGCTCACCACGGAACAGGGGAGTTACCGCCGGGGAGCTGTTTTTT. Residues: CASSPRNRGVTAGELFF.

The CDR3 DNA reads TGTGCCAGCAGTCGCCGAAGGGCTAGCGGGAGGGGCGGGGAGACCCAGTACTTC. It is translated as CASSRRRASGRGGETQYF. The chain links TRBV6-6 to TRBJ2-5, with TRBD2 matching over 12 bases. CDR1 and CDR2 from the germline V gene are MNHNY and SVGAGI (reference sequence). CDR3 size: 18 residues. With V trimmed by 5 bases and J by 5 bases, 15 bases remained unmatched.

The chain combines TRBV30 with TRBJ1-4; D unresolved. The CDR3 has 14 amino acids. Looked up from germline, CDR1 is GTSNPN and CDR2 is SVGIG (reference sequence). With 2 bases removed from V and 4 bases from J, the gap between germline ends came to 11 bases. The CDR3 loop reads CAWSISVSNEKLFF. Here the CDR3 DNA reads TGTGCCTGGAGTATATCCGTTAGTAATGAAAAACTGTTTTTT.

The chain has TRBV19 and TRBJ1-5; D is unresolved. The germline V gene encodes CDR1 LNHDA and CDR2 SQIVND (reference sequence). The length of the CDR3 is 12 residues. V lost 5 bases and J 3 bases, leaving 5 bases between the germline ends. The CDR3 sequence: CASSPHNQPQHF. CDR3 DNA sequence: TGTGCCAGTAGTCCCCACAATCAGCCCCAGCATTTT.

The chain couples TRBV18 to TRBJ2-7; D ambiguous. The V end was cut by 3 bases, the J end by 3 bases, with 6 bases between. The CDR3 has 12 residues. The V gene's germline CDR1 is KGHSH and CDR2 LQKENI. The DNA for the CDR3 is TGTGCCAGCTCACCCGCAGGCTACGAGCAGTACTTC. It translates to CASSPAGYEQYF.

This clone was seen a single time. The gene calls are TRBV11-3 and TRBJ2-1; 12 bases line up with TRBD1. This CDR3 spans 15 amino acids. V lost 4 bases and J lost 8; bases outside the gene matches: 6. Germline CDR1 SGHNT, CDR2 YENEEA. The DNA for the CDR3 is TGTGCCAGCAGCTCGGGGACAGGGGGCCGCGATGAGCAGTTCTTC. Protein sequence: CASSSGTGGRDEQFF.

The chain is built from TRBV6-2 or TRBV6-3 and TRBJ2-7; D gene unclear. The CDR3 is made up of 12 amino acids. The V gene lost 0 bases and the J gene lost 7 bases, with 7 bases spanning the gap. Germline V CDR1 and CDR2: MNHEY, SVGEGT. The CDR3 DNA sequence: TGTGCCAGCAGTTACTCCCCCGGGGAGCAGTACTTC. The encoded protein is CASSYSPGEQYF.

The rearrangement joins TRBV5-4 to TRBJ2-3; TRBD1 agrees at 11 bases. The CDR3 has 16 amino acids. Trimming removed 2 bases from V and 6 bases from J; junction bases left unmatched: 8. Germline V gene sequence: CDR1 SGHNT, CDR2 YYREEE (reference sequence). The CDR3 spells CASSFGQGAVSDTQYF. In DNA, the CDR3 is TGTGCCAGCAGCTTCGGACAGGGGGCGGTCAGTGATACGCAGTATTTT.

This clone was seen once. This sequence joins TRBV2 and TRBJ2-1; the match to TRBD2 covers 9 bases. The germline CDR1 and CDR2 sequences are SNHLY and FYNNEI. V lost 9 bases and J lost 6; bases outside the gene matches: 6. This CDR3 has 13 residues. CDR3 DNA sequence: TGTGCCAGAAGACTAGCGGTTGCCAATGAGCAGTTCTTC. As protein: CARRLAVANEQFF.

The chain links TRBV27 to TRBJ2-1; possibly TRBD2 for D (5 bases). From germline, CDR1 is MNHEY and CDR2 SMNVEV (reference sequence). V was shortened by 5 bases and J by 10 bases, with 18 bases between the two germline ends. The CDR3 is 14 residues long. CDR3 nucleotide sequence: TGTGCCAGCAGTCTTATTCCGACTACGGGCGAGCAGTTCTTC. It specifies CASSLIPTTGEQFF.

CDR3: CASSPTRRGEAFF. Written as DNA, the CDR3 is TGTGCCAGCAGCCCCACTAGGAGAGGTGAAGCTTTCTTT. The chain is built from TRBV14 and TRBJ1-1, with D uncertain. CDR1 is SGHDN and CDR2 is FVKESK in the germline V gene. V was clipped by 4 bases and J by 7 bases, with 13 bases between them. The CDR3 runs 13 residues.

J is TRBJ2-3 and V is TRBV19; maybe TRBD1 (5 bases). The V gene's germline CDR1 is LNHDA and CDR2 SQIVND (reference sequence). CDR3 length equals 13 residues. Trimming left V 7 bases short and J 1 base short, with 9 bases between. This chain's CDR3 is CASTETGTDTQYF. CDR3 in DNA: TGTGCCAGTACCGAGACAGGCACAGATACGCAGTATTTT.

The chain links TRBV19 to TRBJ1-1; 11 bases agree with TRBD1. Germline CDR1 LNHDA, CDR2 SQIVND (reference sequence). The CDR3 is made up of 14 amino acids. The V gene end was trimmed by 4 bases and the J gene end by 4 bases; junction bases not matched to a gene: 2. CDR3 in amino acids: CASSTGTGGTEAFF. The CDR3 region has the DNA TGTGCCAGTAGTACCGGGACAGGGGGCACTGAAGCTTTCTTT.

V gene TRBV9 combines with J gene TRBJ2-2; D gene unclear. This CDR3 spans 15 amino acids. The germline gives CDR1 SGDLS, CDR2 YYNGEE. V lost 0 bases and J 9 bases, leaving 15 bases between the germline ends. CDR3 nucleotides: TGTGCCAGCAGCGTAGATGTAACAGACCCTAGGGAGCTGTTTTTT. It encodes CASSVDVTDPRELFF.

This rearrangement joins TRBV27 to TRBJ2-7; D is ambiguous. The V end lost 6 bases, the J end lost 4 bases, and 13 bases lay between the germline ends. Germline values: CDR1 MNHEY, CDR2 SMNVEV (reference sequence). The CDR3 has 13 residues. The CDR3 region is CASRDQPTYEQYF. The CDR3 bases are TGTGCCAGCAGAGATCAGCCGACTTACGAGCAGTACTTC.

The CDR3 bases are TGTGCCAGCAGCGCCGGGACTAGCGGGAGTTACGAGCAGTACTTC. Protein product: CASSAGTSGSYEQYF. This sequence joins TRBV7-6 and TRBJ2-7, with TRBD2 identical over 14 bases. CDR3 length: 15 amino acids. CDR1 and CDR2 (germline): SGHVS, FNYEAQ. Losses at the gene ends were 5 bases for V and 4 bases for J; bases not matched to a gene: 4. The full variable domain, its missing parts supplied by reference TRBV7-6 and TRBJ2-7, is GAGVSQSPRYKVTKRGQDVALRCDPISGHVSLYWYRQALGQGPEFLTYFNYEAQQDKSGLPNDRFSAERPEGSISTLTIQRTEQRDSAMYRCASSAGTSGSYEQYFGPGTRLTVT.

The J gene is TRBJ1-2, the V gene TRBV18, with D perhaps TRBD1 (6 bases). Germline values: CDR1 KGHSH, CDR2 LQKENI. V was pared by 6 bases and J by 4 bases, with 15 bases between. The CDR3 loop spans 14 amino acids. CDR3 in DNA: TGTGCCAGCTCTGACGGGGGGGCGAGCTATGGCTACACCTTC. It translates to CASSDGGASYGYTF. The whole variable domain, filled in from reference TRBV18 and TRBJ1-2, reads NAGVMQNPRHLVRRRGQEARLRCSPMKGHSHVYWYRQLPEEGLKFMVYLQKENIIDESGMPKERFSAEFPKEGPSILRIQQVVRGDSAAYFCASSDGGASYGYTFGSGTRLTVV.

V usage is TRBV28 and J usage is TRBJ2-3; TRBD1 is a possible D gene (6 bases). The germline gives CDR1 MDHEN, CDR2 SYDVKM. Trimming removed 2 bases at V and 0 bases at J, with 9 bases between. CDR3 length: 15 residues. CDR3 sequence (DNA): TGTGCCAGCAGTTTAGGACAGTATAGCACAGATACGCAGTATTTT. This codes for CASSLGQYSTDTQYF. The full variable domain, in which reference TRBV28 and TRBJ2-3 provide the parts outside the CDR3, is DVKVTQSSRYLVKRTGEKVFLECVQDMDHENMFWYRQDPGLGLRLIYFSYDVKMKEKGDIPEGYSVSREKKERFSLILESASTNQTSMYLCASSLGQYSTDTQYFGPGTRLTVL.

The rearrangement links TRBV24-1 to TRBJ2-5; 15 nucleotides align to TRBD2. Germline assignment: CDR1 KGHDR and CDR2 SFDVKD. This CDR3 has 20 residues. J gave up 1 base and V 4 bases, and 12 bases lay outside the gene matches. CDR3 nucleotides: TGTGCCACCAGTGACCCAGGACTAGCGGGAGGGCGGATCGGCCAAGAGACCCAGTACTTC. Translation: CATSDPGLAGGRIGQETQYF.

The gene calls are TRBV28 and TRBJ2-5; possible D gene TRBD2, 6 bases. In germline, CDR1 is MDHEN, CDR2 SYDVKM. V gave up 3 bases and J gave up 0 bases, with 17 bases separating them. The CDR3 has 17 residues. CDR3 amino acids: CASSFPRRDRNQETQYF. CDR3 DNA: TGTGCCAGCAGTTTTCCGAGGAGGGACCGAAACCAAGAGACCCAGTACTTC.

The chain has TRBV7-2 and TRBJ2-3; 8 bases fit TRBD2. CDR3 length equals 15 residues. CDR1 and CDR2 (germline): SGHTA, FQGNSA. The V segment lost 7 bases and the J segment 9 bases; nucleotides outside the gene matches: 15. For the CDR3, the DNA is TGTGCCAGCACCCCGGGTAGCGGGACAAGGGGAACGCAGTATTTT. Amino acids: CASTPGSGTRGTQYF.

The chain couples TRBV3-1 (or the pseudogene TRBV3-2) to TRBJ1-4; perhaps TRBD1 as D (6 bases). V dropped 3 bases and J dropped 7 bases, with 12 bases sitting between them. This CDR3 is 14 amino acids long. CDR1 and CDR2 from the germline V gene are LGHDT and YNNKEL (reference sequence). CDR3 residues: CASSQDSFPEKLFF. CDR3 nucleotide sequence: TGTGCCAGCAGCCAGGACAGTTTCCCTGAAAAACTGTTTTTT.